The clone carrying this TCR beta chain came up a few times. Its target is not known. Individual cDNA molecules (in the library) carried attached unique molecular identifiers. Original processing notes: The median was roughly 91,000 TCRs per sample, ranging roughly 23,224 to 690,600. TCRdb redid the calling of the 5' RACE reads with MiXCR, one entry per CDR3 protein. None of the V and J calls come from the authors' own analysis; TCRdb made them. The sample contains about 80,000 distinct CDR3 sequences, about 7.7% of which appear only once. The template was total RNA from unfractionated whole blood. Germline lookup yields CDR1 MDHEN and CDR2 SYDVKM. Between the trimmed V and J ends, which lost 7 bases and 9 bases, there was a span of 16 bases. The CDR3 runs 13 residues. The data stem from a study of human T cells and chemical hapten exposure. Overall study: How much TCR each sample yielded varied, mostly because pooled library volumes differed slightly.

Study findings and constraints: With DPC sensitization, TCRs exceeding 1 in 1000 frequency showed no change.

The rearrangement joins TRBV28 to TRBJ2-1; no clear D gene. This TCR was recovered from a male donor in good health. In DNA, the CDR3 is TGTGCCAGCACCTTCCGGCTCCCGGGTGAGCAGTTCTTC. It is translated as CASTFRLPGEQFF. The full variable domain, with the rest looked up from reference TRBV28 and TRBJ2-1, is DVKVTQSSRYLVKRTGEKVFLECVQDMDHENMFWYRQDPGLGLRLIYFSYDVKMKEKGDIPEGYSVSREKKERFSLILESASTNQTSMYLCASTFRLPGEQFFGPGTRLTVL.